This T cell receptor beta chain was captured by sequencing in a study of blood T cell repertoires in COVID-19. About the research overall: Specimens from acute and convalescent COVID-19 originated in the United States, Italy and Spain. Sources were T cells, B-cell-depleted T cells, or PBMCs; the material itself was cDNA or gDNA.

In the source study's methods: Amplification with reference gene primers provided the estimates of nucleated cell counts. Only in-frame clones appear in the TCRdb table, and some are missing; sequencing was by immunoSEQ multiplex PCR. The V and J calls and clone size were taken over from that table, and D and trimming were inferred from the DNA. The sample contains roughly 390,000 clones, more than 70% of which appear only once. Enrollment of patients from Seattle took place during active infection, with longitudinal follow-up. The CDR3 has 16 amino acids. From germline, CDR1 is LNHNV and CDR2 YYDKDF (reference sequence). Trimming at V came to 4 bases and at J to 6 bases, leaving 12 bases not matched to a gene.

The chain uses TRBV15 and TRBJ1-5; 7 bases fit TRBD1. Sequencing used peripheral blood. This sequence originates from a woman aged 25 to 45 with COVID-19, enrolled during active disease. This chain's CDR3 is CATSTGSTGISQPQHF. CDR3 nucleotides: TGTGCCACCAGCACGGGCTCGACAGGGATTAGTCAGCCCCAGCATTTT. Variable domain in full (rest from reference TRBV15 and TRBJ1-5): DAMVIQNPRYQVTQFGKPVTLSCSQTLNHNVMYWYQQKSSQAPKLLFHYYDKDFNNEADTPDNFQSRRPNTSFCFLDIRSPGLGDTAMYLCATSTGSTGISQPQHFGDGTRLSIL.